Below, 13 T cell receptor beta chains from the same sample are listed, as sequenced in a study of regulatory T cells in long-lasting Graves disease. Building the TCR beta libraries relied on iRepertoire HTBI primers, and CDR3 regions underwent Arm-PCR. TCRdb re-called the multiplex PCR reads with MiXCR, one entry per CDR3 protein. Among over 500,000 distinct CDR3 sequences, roughly 16% were seen once, and the ten largest hold about 17%. This sample's time point: newly diagnosed GD, antithyroid drugs for less than 3 months. PBMC-derived RNA was used for the TCR library. The sample was also linked to a second study, of T cells in Graves' hyperthyroidism and ophthalmopathy.

The starting material was peripheral blood mononuclear cells (PBMCs), obtained at new diagnosis, from a patient treated with antithyroid drugs. The receptors shown here come from a woman aged 25 to 39 with Graves disease.

In this sample, this clonotype turned up many times. The chain carries TRBV2 and TRBJ2-2, with D perhaps matching TRBD1 (5 bases). The CDR3 loop spans 15 amino acids. V lost 7 bases and J lost 0, with 12 bases in between. Germline V gives CDR1 SNHLY, CDR2 FYNNEI. The CDR3 nucleotides are TGTGCCAGCAAAGGGGCGCGGACGAACACCGGGGAGCTGTTTTTT. It encodes CASKGARTNTGELFF.

There are a few counts of this clonotype. This rearrangement joins TRBV6-1 to TRBJ2-5; TRBD1 is a possible D gene (6 bases). The CDR3 loop spans 13 amino acids. CDR1 MNHNS and CDR2 SASEGT come from the germline V gene. V shed 5 bases and J shed 5 bases, with 12 bases lying between them. CDR3 sequence reads: CASSPGQFETQYF. CDR3 nucleotide sequence: TGTGCCAGCAGTCCTGGACAGTTCGAGACCCAGTACTTC.

This clonotype appeared once. V usage is TRBV4-1 and J usage is TRBJ1-4, with D tentatively TRBD1 (6 bases). The CDR3 spans 16 residues. Trimming stripped 4 bases from V and 0 bases from J, with 12 bases between. Germline V gene lookup returns CDR1 MGHRA and CDR2 YSYEKL. CDR3 sequence: CASSRVEGATNEKLFF. The CDR3 DNA is TGCGCCAGCAGCCGGGTGGAGGGGGCAACTAATGAAAAACTGTTTTTT.

The J gene is TRBJ2-2, the V gene TRBV12-3 or TRBV12-4; TRBD1 or TRBD2 may be the D gene (5 bases each). The CDR3 covers 17 residues. The germline V and J ends were trimmed by 5 bases and 3 bases, with 19 bases remaining between them. The CDR3 sequence is CASSTGPGAGDTGELFF. CDR3 DNA sequence: TGTGCCAGCAGTACAGGACCCGGGGCCGGAGACACCGGGGAGCTGTTTTTT.

The sample holds many counts of this clonotype. CDR3 residues: CASSPGSGIKDIQYF. As DNA, the CDR3 is TGCGCCAGCAGCCCCGGGTCGGGGATTAAGGACATTCAGTACTTC. The chain has TRBV5-1 and TRBJ2-4; possibly TRBD2 for D (5 bases). Per germline, CDR1 SGHRS and CDR2 YFSETQ. This CDR3 has 15 amino acids. V lost 4 bases to trimming and J lost 8 bases, with 19 bases between them.

V usage is TRBV3-1 and J usage is TRBJ2-6; D perhaps matches TRBD2 (6 bases). The length of the CDR3 is 17 residues. From germline, CDR1 is LGHDT and CDR2 YNNKEL (reference sequence). V lost 4 bases and J lost 3, with 16 bases in between. CDR3 region: CASSRKTLADGANVLTF. For the CDR3, the DNA is TGTGCCAGCAGCCGGAAGACCTTAGCGGATGGGGCCAACGTCCTGACTTTC.

There are many counts of this clonotype. V usage is TRBV28 and J usage is TRBJ1-1; D possibly corresponds to TRBD1 (6 bases). Between the trimmed V and J ends, which lost 7 bases and 1 base, there was a span of 10 bases. The CDR3 is 13 amino acids. Germline V gives CDR1 MDHEN, CDR2 SYDVKM. The CDR3 DNA reads as TGTGCCAGCAAGGGGGGAAAGAACACTGAAGCTTTCTTT. This translates into CASKGGKNTEAFF.

Remarks on this clonotype: Since a much larger clone is just one base distant, this may be a read error. The rearrangement joins TRBV5-8 to TRBJ2-1; D remains unclear. The CDR3 is 12 residues long. Per germline, CDR1 SGHTS and CDR2 YDEGEE. The chain's CDR3 is CASSPYGYEQLF. The DNA for the CDR3 is TGTGCCAGCAGCCCTTATGGTTATGAGCAGCTCTTC.

This clonotype was recorded a few times. This chain joins TRBV18 and TRBJ2-5; tentatively, D is TRBD1 or TRBD2 (5 bases each). The length of the CDR3 is 15 residues. Trimming shortened V by 6 bases and J by 6 bases, and 20 bases separated the two germline ends. The V gene's germline CDR1 is KGHSH and CDR2 LQKENI. Here the CDR3 reads CASSPSRDEWQTQYF. The CDR3 DNA is TGTGCCAGCTCGCCGTCCAGGGACGAATGGCAGACCCAGTACTTC.

This clonotype was detected only a few times. This chain uses TRBV20-1 with TRBJ2-7; TRBD2 might be the D (6 bases). This CDR3 has 13 amino acids. The germline V and J ends were trimmed by 6 bases and 3 bases, with 15 bases remaining between them. Germline V CDR1 and CDR2: DFQATT, SNEGSKA (reference sequence). The CDR3 coding sequence is TGCAGTGCCCTGGGTAGGGAGGACTACGAGCAGTACTTC. Its translation is CSALGREDYEQYF.

This sequence joins TRBV2 and TRBJ1-2, with D perhaps TRBD1 (6 bases). The V and J ends lost 7 bases and 8 bases respectively, with 26 bases between them. The CDR3 spans 16 residues. The germline V gene encodes CDR1 SNHLY and CDR2 FYNNEI. The CDR3 loop is CASKTPGQATNQGYTF. In DNA form, the CDR3 reads TGTGCCAGCAAGACACCGGGACAAGCTACAAACCAGGGCTACACCTTC.

This clonotype has more than one count but fewer than ten. The chain is built from TRBV20-1 and TRBJ2-5; 10 bases align to TRBD2. The CDR3 consists of 16 residues. CDR1 is DFQATT and CDR2 is SNEGSKA in the germline V gene (reference sequence). Unmatched junction bases numbered 14, after V lost 5 bases and J lost 5 bases. Here the CDR3 reads CSASGLLTAGGETQYF. The CDR3 DNA sequence: TGCAGTGCTTCGGGACTACTTACAGCGGGAGGGGAGACCCAGTACTTC.

This clonotype came up many times. The chain is built from TRBV6-1 and TRBJ1-1; D call uncertain. Germline CDR1 MNHNS, CDR2 SASEGT. V was shortened by 7 bases and J by 0 bases, with 9 bases between the two germline ends. The CDR3 totals 13 residues. The CDR3: CASTKGMNTEAFF. Written as DNA, the CDR3 is TGTGCCAGCACCAAAGGGATGAACACTGAAGCTTTCTTT.